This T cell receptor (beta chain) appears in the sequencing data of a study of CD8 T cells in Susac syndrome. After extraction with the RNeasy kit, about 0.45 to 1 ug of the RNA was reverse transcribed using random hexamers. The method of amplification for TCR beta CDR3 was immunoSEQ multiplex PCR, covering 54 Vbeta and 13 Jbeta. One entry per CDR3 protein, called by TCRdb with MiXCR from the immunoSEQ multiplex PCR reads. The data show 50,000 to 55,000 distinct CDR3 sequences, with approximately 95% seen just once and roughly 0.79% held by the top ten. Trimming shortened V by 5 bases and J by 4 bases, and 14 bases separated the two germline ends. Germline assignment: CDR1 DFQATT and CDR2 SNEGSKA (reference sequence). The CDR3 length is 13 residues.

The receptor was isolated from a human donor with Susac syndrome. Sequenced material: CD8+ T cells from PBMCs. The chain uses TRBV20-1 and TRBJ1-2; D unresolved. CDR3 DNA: TGCAGTGCTCCCTCCTCGGCCAGCTATGGCTACACCTTC. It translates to CSAPSSASYGYTF.